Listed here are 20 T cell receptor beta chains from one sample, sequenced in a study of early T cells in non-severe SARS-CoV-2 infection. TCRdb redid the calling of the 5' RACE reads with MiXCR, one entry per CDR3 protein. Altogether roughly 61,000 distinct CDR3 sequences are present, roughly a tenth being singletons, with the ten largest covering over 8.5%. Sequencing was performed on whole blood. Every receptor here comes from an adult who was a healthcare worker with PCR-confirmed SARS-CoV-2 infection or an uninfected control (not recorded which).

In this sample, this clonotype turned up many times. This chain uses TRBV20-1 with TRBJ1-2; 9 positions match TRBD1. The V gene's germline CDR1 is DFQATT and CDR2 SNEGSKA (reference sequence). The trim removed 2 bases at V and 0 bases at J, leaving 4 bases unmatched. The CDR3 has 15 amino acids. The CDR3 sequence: CSARNTGGSNYGYTF. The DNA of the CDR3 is TGCAGTGCTAGAAACACAGGGGGCTCTAACTATGGCTACACCTTC.

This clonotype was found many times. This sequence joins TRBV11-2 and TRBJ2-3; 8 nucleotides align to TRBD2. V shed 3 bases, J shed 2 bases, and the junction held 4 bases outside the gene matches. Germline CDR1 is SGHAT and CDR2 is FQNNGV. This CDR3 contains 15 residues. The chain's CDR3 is CASSFTGGVTDTQYF. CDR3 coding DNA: TGTGCCAGCAGCTTCACGGGAGGGGTCACAGATACGCAGTATTTT.

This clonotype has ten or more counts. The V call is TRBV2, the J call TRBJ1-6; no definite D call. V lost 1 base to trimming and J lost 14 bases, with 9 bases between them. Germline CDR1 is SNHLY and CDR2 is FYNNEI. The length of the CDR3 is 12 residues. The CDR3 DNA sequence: TGTGCCAGCAGTGAAGTCACTTATTCCCTCCACTTT. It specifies CASSEVTYSLHF.

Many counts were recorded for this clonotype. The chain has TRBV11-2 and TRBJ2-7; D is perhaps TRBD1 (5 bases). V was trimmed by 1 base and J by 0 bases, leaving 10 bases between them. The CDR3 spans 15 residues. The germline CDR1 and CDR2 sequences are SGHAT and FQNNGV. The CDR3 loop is CASSLALDNSYEQYF. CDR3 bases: TGTGCCAGCAGCTTAGCTCTGGACAACTCCTACGAGCAGTACTTC.

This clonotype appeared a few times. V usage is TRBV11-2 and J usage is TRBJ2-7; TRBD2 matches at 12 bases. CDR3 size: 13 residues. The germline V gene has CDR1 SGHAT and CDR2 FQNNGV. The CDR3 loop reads CATGLAGWGGQYF. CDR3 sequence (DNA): TGTGCAACCGGACTAGCGGGATGGGGGGGGCAGTACTTC.

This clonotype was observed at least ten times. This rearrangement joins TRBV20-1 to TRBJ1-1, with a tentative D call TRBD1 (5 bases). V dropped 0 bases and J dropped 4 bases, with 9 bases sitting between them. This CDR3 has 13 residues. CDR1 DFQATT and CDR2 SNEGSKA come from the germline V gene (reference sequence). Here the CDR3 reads CSAREGGITEAFF. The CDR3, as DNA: TGCAGTGCTAGAGAGGGGGGGATCACTGAAGCTTTCTTT.

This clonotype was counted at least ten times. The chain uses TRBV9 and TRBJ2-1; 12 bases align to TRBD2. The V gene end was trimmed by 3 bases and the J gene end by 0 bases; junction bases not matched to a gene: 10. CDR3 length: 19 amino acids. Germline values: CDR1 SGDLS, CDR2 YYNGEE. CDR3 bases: TGTGCCAGCAGCGACCAACGGACTAGCGGGACGTACTCCTACAATGAGCAGTTCTTC. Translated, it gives CASSDQRTSGTYSYNEQFF.

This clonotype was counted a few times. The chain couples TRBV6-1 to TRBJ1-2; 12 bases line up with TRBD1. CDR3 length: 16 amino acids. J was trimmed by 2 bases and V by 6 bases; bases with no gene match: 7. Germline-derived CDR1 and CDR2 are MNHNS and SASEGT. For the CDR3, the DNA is TGTGCCAGCAGCCCTGGGACAGGGGGCGAAAACTATGGCTACACCTTC. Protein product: CASSPGTGGENYGYTF.

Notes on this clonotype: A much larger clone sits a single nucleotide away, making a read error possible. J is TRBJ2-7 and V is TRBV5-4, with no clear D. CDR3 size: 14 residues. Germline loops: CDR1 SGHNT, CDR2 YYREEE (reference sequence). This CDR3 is CANSLGQDSYEQYF. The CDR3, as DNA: TGTGCCAACAGCTTGGGCCAGGACTCCTACGAGCAGTACTTC.

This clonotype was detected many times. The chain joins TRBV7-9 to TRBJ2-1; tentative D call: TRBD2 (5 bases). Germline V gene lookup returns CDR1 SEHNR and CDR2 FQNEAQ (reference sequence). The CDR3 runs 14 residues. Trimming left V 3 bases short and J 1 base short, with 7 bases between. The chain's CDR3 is CASSFLASYNEQFF. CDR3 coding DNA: TGTGCCAGCAGCTTCCTAGCTTCCTACAATGAGCAGTTCTTC.

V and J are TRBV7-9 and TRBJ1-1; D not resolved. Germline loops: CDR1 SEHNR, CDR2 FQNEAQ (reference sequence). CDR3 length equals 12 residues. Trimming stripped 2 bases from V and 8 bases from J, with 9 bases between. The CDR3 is CASSLQPKEAFF. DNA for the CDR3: TGTGCCAGCAGCTTACAACCAAAAGAAGCTTTCTTT.

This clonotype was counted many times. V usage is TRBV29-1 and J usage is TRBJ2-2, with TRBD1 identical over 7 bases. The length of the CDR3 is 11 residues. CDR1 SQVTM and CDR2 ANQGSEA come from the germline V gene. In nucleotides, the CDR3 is TGCAGTTCAGGGGGTTCAGGGGAGCTGTTTTTT. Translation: CSSGGSGELFF.

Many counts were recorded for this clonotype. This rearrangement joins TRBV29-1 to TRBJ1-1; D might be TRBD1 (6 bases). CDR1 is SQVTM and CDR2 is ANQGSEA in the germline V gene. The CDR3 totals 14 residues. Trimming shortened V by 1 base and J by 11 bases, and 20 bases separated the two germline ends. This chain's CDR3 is CSVEGTELQRGAFF. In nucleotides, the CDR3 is TGCAGCGTTGAAGGGACAGAACTACAGCGGGGGGCTTTCTTT.

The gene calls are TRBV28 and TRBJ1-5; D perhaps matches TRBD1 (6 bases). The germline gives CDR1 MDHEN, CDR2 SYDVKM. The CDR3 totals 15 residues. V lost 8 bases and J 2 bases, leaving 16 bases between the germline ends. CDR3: CASAYGTWGNQPQHF. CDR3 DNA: TGTGCCAGCGCCTACGGGACATGGGGCAATCAGCCCCAGCATTTT.

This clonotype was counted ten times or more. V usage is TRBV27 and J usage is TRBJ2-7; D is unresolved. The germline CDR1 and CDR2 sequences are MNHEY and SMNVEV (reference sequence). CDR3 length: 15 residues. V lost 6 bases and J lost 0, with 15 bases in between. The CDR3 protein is CASSQQGPHSYEQYF. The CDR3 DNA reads TGTGCCAGCAGCCAACAAGGGCCGCACTCCTACGAGCAGTACTTC.

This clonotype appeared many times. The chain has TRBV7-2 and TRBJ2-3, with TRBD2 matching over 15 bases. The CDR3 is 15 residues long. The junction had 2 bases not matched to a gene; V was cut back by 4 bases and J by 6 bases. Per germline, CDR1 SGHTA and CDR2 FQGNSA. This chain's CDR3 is CASSWTSGRVDTQYF. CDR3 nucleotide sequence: TGTGCCAGCAGCTGGACTAGCGGGAGGGTGGATACGCAGTATTTT.

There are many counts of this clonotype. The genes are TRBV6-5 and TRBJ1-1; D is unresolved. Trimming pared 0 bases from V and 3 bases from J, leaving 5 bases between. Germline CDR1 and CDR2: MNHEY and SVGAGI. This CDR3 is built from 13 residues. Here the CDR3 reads CASSYSLYTEAFF. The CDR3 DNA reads TGTGCCAGCAGTTACTCGCTTTACACTGAAGCTTTCTTT.

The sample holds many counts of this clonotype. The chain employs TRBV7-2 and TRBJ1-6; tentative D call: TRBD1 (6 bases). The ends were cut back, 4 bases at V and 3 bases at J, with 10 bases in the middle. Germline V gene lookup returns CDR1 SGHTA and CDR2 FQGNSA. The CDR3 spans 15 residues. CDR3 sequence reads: CASSWDISYNSPLHF. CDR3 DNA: TGTGCCAGCAGCTGGGACATCAGCTATAATTCACCCCTCCACTTT.

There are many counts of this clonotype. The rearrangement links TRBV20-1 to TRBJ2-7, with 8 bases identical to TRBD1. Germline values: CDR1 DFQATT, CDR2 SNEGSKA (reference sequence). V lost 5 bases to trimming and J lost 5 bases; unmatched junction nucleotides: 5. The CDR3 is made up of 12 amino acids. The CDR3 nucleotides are TGCAGTGCTTCCAGGGGGCGCGACGAGCAGTACTTC. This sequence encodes CSASRGRDEQYF.

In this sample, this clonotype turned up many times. The CDR3 nucleotides read TGTGCCTGGAGTTCCCGTTCCTATCGCGGAAACACCATATATTTT. Translation: CAWSSRSYRGNTIYF. V gene TRBV30 combines with J gene TRBJ1-3; D is ambiguous. The CDR3 spans 15 residues. The V gene's germline CDR1 is GTSNPN and CDR2 SVGIG (reference sequence). V was cut by 2 bases and J by 4 bases, with 15 bases left in between.